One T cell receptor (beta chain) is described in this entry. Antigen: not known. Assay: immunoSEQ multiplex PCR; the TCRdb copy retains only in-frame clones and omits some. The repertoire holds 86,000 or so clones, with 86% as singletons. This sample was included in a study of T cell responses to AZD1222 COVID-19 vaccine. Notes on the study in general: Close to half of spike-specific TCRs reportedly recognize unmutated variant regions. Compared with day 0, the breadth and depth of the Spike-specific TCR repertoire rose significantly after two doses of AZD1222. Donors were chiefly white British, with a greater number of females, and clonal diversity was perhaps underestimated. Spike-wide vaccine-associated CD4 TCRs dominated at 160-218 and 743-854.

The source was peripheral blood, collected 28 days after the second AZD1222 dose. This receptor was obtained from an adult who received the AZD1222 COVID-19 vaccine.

The CDR3 sequence is CASSRDRGSAGELFF. DNA of the CDR3: TGTGCCAGCAGTCGGGACAGGGGAAGTGCCGGGGAGCTGTTTTTT. The chain links TRBV2 to TRBJ2-2, with 10 bases lining up with TRBD1. V shed 5 bases and J 6 bases; nucleotides not matched to a gene: 6. The CDR3 consists of 15 residues. Germline loops: CDR1 SNHLY, CDR2 FYNNEI.